Listed below are T cell receptor beta chains from one sample, sequenced in a study of OX40 agonist ivuxolimab in advanced cancers. Clones were sequenced by immunoSEQ multiplex PCR, and TCRdb holds only the in-frame ones, with some missing. This repertoire shows 50,000 or so clones, 75% to 85% found once; its top ten account for about 1.9%. Sequenced here: CD4+ or CD8+ T cells sorted from blood, sampled in a trial of the OX40 agonist ivuxolimab. The receptors were gathered from an adult with an advanced solid tumor such as melanoma, head and neck, liver or kidney cancer. CDR3s include the opening cysteine and the closing phenylalanine or tryptophan. Fields, in order: V gene, clone size, J gene, CDR3 protein. Clone size appears in some rows only: once, few, many, or a class for an expanded clone.

V gene: TRBV23-1
clone size: -
J gene: TRBJ1-2
CDR3 protein: CASRDRYGYTF

V gene: TRBV19
clone size: -
J gene: TRBJ2-7
CDR3 protein: CASSKADTSGLREQYF

V gene: TRBV18
clone size: -
J gene: TRBJ2-7
CDR3 protein: CASSPASPDNEQYF

V gene: TRBV9
clone size: once
J gene: TRBJ2-7
CDR3 protein: CASSVDPSGPYEQYF

V gene: TRBV4-3
clone size: once
J gene: TRBJ2-7
CDR3 protein: CASSQVPPSGGANNYEQYF

V gene: TRBV27
clone size: -
J gene: TRBJ2-1
CDR3 protein: CASSFVGQGNNEQFF

V gene: TRBV5-5
clone size: -
J gene: TRBJ1-4
CDR3 protein: CASSLFATNEKLFF

V gene: TRBV5-4
clone size: -
J gene: TRBJ2-6
CDR3 protein: CASRRVGSGANVLTF

V gene: TRBV2
clone size: -
J gene: TRBJ1-3
CDR3 protein: CASTRTGTPGNTIYF

V gene: TRBV7-9
clone size: once
J gene: TRBJ1-5
CDR3 protein: CASSPSGGNQPQHF

V gene: TRBV5-5
clone size: few
J gene: TRBJ2-3
CDR3 protein: CASSLRGGGTDTQYF